Only a few counts were recorded for the clone carrying this T cell receptor beta chain. Germline V gives CDR1 SGHTA, CDR2 FQGNSA. The length of the CDR3 is 14 residues. J was trimmed by 4 bases and V by 5 bases; bases with no gene match: 3. This sample was included in a study of T-cell memory formation after mild COVID-19. TCRdb fed the 5' RACE reads into MiXCR, producing one record per CDR3 protein. The sample records 280,000 or so distinct CDR3 sequences, about 20% being singletons. This clonotype originated in a man aged 18 to 35 who had mild COVID-19 (a few samples of this study predate the infection). Cell type and time point are not known. This chain joins TRBV7-2 and TRBJ2-3, with TRBD2 matching over 10 bases. Sequences were obtained from PBMCs or a T cell subset sorted from them (not recorded which). The CDR3 nucleotides read TGTGCCAGCAGCCAGCGGGGGGGCGCAGATACGCAGTATTTT. Encoded protein: CASSQRGGADTQYF.